These T cell receptor beta chains were read from a single sample in a study of CD8 T cells in Susac syndrome. TCRdb reprocessed the immunoSEQ multiplex PCR reads with MiXCR, giving one entry per CDR3 protein. The sample yields roughly 44,000 distinct CDR3 sequences, roughly 93% seen once. Material: CD8+ T cells from PBMCs. The receptors come from a human donor in good health. Both conserved end residues are part of each CDR3. D genes are given only for firm matches. Size is omitted from some rows. Given values are once, few, many or a class for expanded clones.

d_call: .; v_call: TRBV28; clone_size: .; cdr3_length: 21; j_call: TRBJ2-6; cdr3_aa: CASSLLTSRPGSVSGANVLTF; cdr3_nt: TGTGCCAGCAGTCTTCTCACCAGTCGTCCAGGGAGCGTATCTGGGGCCAACGTCCTGACTTTC
d_call: TRBD1; v_call: TRBV11-1; clone_size: .; cdr3_length: 21; j_call: TRBJ2-2; cdr3_aa: CASSSRQGVWGKVSNTGELFF; cdr3_nt: TGTGCCAGCAGCTCGCGCCAGGGGGTCTGGGGGAAAGTCTCTAACACCGGGGAGCTGTTTTTT
d_call: .; v_call: TRBV27; clone_size: once; cdr3_length: 13; j_call: TRBJ2-1; cdr3_aa: CASRDSPYNEQFF; cdr3_nt: TGTGCCAGCCGGGACTCCCCGTACAATGAGCAGTTCTTC
d_call: TRBD1; v_call: TRBV7-9; clone_size: .; cdr3_length: 15; j_call: TRBJ2-4; cdr3_aa: CASSRTGGEENIQYF; cdr3_nt: TGTGCCAGCAGCCGGACAGGGGGCGAGGAAAACATTCAGTACTTC
d_call: .; v_call: TRBV29-1; clone_size: .; cdr3_length: 14; j_call: TRBJ1-2; cdr3_aa: CSVLDRERTYGYTF; cdr3_nt: TGCAGCGTTTTAGACAGAGAACGTACCTATGGCTACACCTTC
d_call: .; v_call: TRBV13; clone_size: .; cdr3_length: 12; j_call: TRBJ1-2; cdr3_aa: CASSSVGSGYTF; cdr3_nt: TGTGCCAGCAGCTCGGTGGGCTCTGGCTACACCTTC
d_call: .; v_call: TRBV6-4; clone_size: .; cdr3_length: 13; j_call: TRBJ2-3; cdr3_aa: CASSDLRDDTQYF; cdr3_nt: TGTGCCAGCAGTGATCTCAGGGACGATACGCAGTATTTT
d_call: TRBD2; v_call: TRBV2; clone_size: .; cdr3_length: 14; j_call: TRBJ2-5; cdr3_aa: CASSLAGGSETQYF; cdr3_nt: TGTGCCAGCAGTCTGGCGGGAGGGTCAGAGACCCAGTACTTC
d_call: .; v_call: TRBV25-1; clone_size: .; cdr3_length: 15; j_call: TRBJ1-1; cdr3_aa: CASSEPDGVNTEAFF; cdr3_nt: TGTGCCAGCAGTGAACCAGACGGGGTTAACACTGAAGCTTTCTTT
d_call: .; v_call: TRBV19; clone_size: .; cdr3_length: 13; j_call: TRBJ1-4; cdr3_aa: CASSQGMGEKLFF; cdr3_nt: TGTGCCAGTAGCCAGGGGATGGGGGAAAAACTGTTTTTT
d_call: .; v_call: TRBV9; clone_size: .; cdr3_length: 13; j_call: TRBJ2-7; cdr3_aa: CASSVGGSYEQYF; cdr3_nt: TGTGCCAGCAGCGTCGGGGGCTCCTACGAGCAGTACTTC
d_call: .; v_call: TRBV21-1; clone_size: few; cdr3_length: 15; j_call: TRBJ1-1; cdr3_aa: CASSKRAGGRTEAFF; cdr3_nt: TGTGCCAGCAGCAAGAGGGCAGGGGGACGCACTGAAGCTTTCTTT
d_call: .; v_call: TRBV29-1; clone_size: .; cdr3_length: 15; j_call: TRBJ1-2; cdr3_aa: CSVEDQVGGNYGHTF; cdr3_nt: TGCAGCGTTGAAGATCAGGTGGGGGGGAACTATGGCCACACCTTC
d_call: .; v_call: TRBV6-5; clone_size: .; cdr3_length: 17; j_call: TRBJ2-5; cdr3_aa: CASSYSGVTGRQETQYF; cdr3_nt: TGTGCCAGCAGTTACTCCGGGGTGACGGGAAGGCAAGAGACCCAGTACTTC
d_call: TRBD1; v_call: TRBV6-2/TRBV6-3; clone_size: .; cdr3_length: 16; j_call: TRBJ2-7; cdr3_aa: CASIPGSGQGVYEQYF; cdr3_nt: TGTGCCAGCATCCCTGGGTCGGGACAGGGCGTCTACGAGCAGTACTTC
d_call: .; v_call: TRBV7-9; clone_size: .; cdr3_length: 16; j_call: TRBJ2-6; cdr3_aa: CASSLGLGSGANVLTF; cdr3_nt: TGTGCCAGCAGCTTAGGACTAGGGTCCGGGGCCAACGTCCTGACTTTC
d_call: .; v_call: TRBV15; clone_size: .; cdr3_length: 14; j_call: TRBJ2-1; cdr3_aa: CATSRDPGANEQFF; cdr3_nt: TGTGCCACCAGCAGAGATCCGGGAGCCAATGAGCAGTTCTTC
d_call: TRBD1; v_call: TRBV7-9; clone_size: few; cdr3_length: 16; j_call: TRBJ2-6; cdr3_aa: CASTHLTGAGANVLTF; cdr3_nt: TGTGCCAGCACACATTTAACAGGGGCTGGGGCCAACGTCCTGACTTTC
d_call: .; v_call: TRBV27; clone_size: .; cdr3_length: 15; j_call: TRBJ2-2; cdr3_aa: CASSLGRLNTGELFF; cdr3_nt: TGTGCCAGCAGTTTAGGCAGGCTAAACACCGGGGAGCTGTTTTTT
d_call: .; v_call: TRBV27; clone_size: once; cdr3_length: 14; j_call: TRBJ1-5; cdr3_aa: CASSADGVNQPQHF; cdr3_nt: TGTGCCAGCAGCGCAGACGGAGTCAATCAGCCCCAGCATTTT
d_call: TRBD2; v_call: TRBV20-1; clone_size: once; cdr3_length: 15; j_call: TRBJ2-2; cdr3_aa: CSARRLAGYTGELFF; cdr3_nt: TGCAGTGCTAGACGGCTAGCGGGGTACACCGGGGAGCTGTTTTTT
d_call: .; v_call: TRBV27; clone_size: .; cdr3_length: 13; j_call: TRBJ2-7; cdr3_aa: CASSSQVNYEQYF; cdr3_nt: TGTGCCAGCAGTTCCCAGGTGAACTACGAGCAGTACTTC
d_call: .; v_call: TRBV29-1; clone_size: .; cdr3_length: 14; j_call: TRBJ2-2; cdr3_aa: CSAEEGTNTGELFF; cdr3_nt: TGCAGCGCCGAGGAGGGGACCAACACCGGGGAGCTGTTTTTT
d_call: .; v_call: TRBV10-2; clone_size: .; cdr3_length: 14; j_call: TRBJ2-7; cdr3_aa: CAITDSDKTGEQYF; cdr3_nt: TGCGCCATTACGGACTCGGACAAAACGGGGGAGCAGTACTTC
d_call: TRBD1; v_call: TRBV28; clone_size: .; cdr3_length: 15; j_call: TRBJ2-5; cdr3_aa: CASSLWRDRGETQYF; cdr3_nt: TGTGCCAGCAGTTTATGGAGGGACAGGGGAGAGACCCAGTACTTC
d_call: .; v_call: TRBV2; clone_size: .; cdr3_length: 12; j_call: TRBJ2-7; cdr3_aa: CASKGGEYEQYF; cdr3_nt: TGTGCCAGCAAGGGCGGGGAGTACGAGCAGTACTTC
d_call: .; v_call: TRBV12-3/TRBV12-4; clone_size: .; cdr3_length: 17; j_call: TRBJ2-5; cdr3_aa: CASSSGLGLGWQETQYF; cdr3_nt: TGTGCCAGCAGTTCCGGTTTGGGGCTGGGTTGGCAAGAGACCCAGTACTTC
d_call: .; v_call: TRBV19; clone_size: once; cdr3_length: 15; j_call: TRBJ1-1; cdr3_aa: CASTISENGNTEAFF; cdr3_nt: TGTGCCAGTACCATATCCGAGAACGGGAACACTGAAGCTTTCTTT
d_call: .; v_call: TRBV20-1; clone_size: .; cdr3_length: 11; j_call: TRBJ1-2; cdr3_aa: CSVEGYYGYTF; cdr3_nt: TGCAGTGTCGAGGGTTACTATGGCTACACCTTC
d_call: TRBD1; v_call: TRBV27; clone_size: .; cdr3_length: 14; j_call: TRBJ2-1; cdr3_aa: CASSLDRGRNEQFF; cdr3_nt: TGTGCCAGCAGTCTGGACAGGGGGCGCAATGAGCAGTTCTTC
d_call: TRBD2; v_call: TRBV4-2; clone_size: .; cdr3_length: 16; j_call: TRBJ2-7; cdr3_aa: CASSQDASGGYYEQYF; cdr3_nt: TGTGCCAGCAGCCAAGATGCTAGCGGGGGATACTACGAGCAGTACTTC
d_call: TRBD1; v_call: TRBV5-1; clone_size: once; cdr3_length: 15; j_call: TRBJ1-5; cdr3_aa: CASCTGGRTNQPQHF; cdr3_nt: TGCGCCAGCTGCACAGGGGGCCGCACAAATCAGCCCCAGCATTTT
d_call: TRBD1; v_call: TRBV28; clone_size: .; cdr3_length: 13; j_call: TRBJ2-5; cdr3_aa: CAIADRVEETQYF; cdr3_nt: TGTGCCATCGCGGACAGGGTAGAAGAGACCCAGTACTTC
d_call: .; v_call: TRBV9; clone_size: .; cdr3_length: 15; j_call: TRBJ2-7; cdr3_aa: CASSPGPPGRYEQYF; cdr3_nt: TGTGCCAGCAGCCCGGGGCCGCCGGGGAGGTACGAGCAGTACTTC
d_call: TRBD1; v_call: TRBV19; clone_size: .; cdr3_length: 13; j_call: TRBJ2-7; cdr3_aa: CASSPGQIYEQYF; cdr3_nt: TGTGCCAGTAGTCCGGGACAGATCTACGAGCAGTACTTC